The 19 T cell receptor beta chains presented below share a single source sample, sequenced in a study of cytomegalovirus exposure and HLA in healthy donors. PCR used 60 Vbeta primers and 13 Jbeta primers. TCRdb's table, derived via immunoSEQ multiplex PCR, lists solely in-frame clones and lacks some. The table includes 190,000 or so clones, around 86% detected once. The sample comprised PBMCs. These receptors all come from a man aged 45-60 years in good health and CMV-seronegative.

The rearrangement joins TRBV6-5 to TRBJ1-2, with D possibly being TRBD1 (6 bases). Trimming pared 1 base from V and 2 bases from J, leaving 14 bases between. Germline CDR1 reads MNHEY; CDR2 reads SVGAGI. The CDR3 has 16 residues. CDR3 in amino acids: CASSYLGRTGNYGYTF. Here the CDR3 DNA reads TGTGCCAGCAGTTACTTAGGGCGTACAGGGAACTATGGCTACACCTTC.

This clone has only a few counts. V gene TRBV28 combines with J gene TRBJ1-5; D gene uncertain. Germline V gene sequence: CDR1 MDHEN, CDR2 SYDVKM. Trimming shortened V by 8 bases and J by 3 bases, and 8 bases separated the two germline ends. The CDR3 sequence is 12 residues long. The CDR3 reads CASLADNQPQHF. As DNA, the CDR3 is TGTGCCAGCTTGGCAGACAATCAGCCCCAGCATTTT. Using reference TRBV28 and TRBJ1-5 for the parts outside the CDR3, the full variable domain is DVKVTQSSRYLVKRTGEKVFLECVQDMDHENMFWYRQDPGLGLRLIYFSYDVKMKEKGDIPEGYSVSREKKERFSLILESASTNQTSMYLCASLADNQPQHFGDGTRLSIL.

The chain employs TRBV6-1 and TRBJ1-4; no reliable D call. Looked up from germline, CDR1 is MNHNS and CDR2 is SASEGT. V was pared by 8 bases and J by 14 bases, with 18 bases between. This CDR3 has 12 amino acids. CDR3 DNA sequence: TGTGCCAGCCGAACTTCACCGGGTCCCCTGTTTTTT. It yields the protein CASRTSPGPLFF.

V usage is TRBV27 and J usage is TRBJ2-7; 7 bases are a match to TRBD1. With 4 bases clipped from V and 2 bases from J, the junction kept 2 bases outside the gene matches. The CDR3 is 13 amino acids. CDR1 and CDR2 from the germline V gene are MNHEY and SMNVEV (reference sequence). The CDR3 DNA follows: TGTGCCAGCAGTTCACAGGGGCCCTACGAGCAGTACTTC. Its translation: CASSSQGPYEQYF.

The genes are TRBV11-1 and TRBJ2-7; D is unresolved. V was clipped by 4 bases and J by 5 bases, with 18 bases between them. CDR1 is SGHAT, CDR2 FQDESV, per germline (reference sequence). This CDR3 region has 15 residues. The CDR3 DNA follows: TGTGCCAGCAGCTCCCTTAGACTGGGTTCGGACGAGCAGTACTTC. This translates into CASSSLRLGSDEQYF.

The chain combines TRBV18 with TRBJ2-5; TRBD2 might be the D (6 bases). Trimming left V 3 bases short and J 3 bases short, with 14 bases between. The germline CDR1 and CDR2 sequences are KGHSH and LQKENI. The CDR3 has 15 amino acids. CDR3 sequence: CASSPQGLRKETQYF. In nucleotides, the CDR3 is TGTGCCAGCTCACCCCAGGGACTTCGTAAAGAGACCCAGTACTTC.

The chain employs TRBV7-2 and TRBJ1-1; no clear D. The CDR3 length is 14 residues. V was clipped by 4 bases and J by 0 bases, with 9 bases between them. Per germline, CDR1 SGHTA and CDR2 FQGNSA. CDR3 region: CASSSEYMNTEAFF. The CDR3 DNA follows: TGTGCCAGCAGCTCCGAATACATGAACACTGAAGCTTTCTTT.

This clone came up once. The chain employs TRBV4-1 and TRBJ1-2; D is unresolved. Germline CDR1 and CDR2: MGHRA and YSYEKL. Trimming cost V 1 base and J 8 bases, with 14 bases left between them. The CDR3 is 14 amino acids. The CDR3 DNA reads TGCGCCAGCAGCCAAGGGGAGGGAAATATCGGCTACACCTTC. Its protein is CASSQGEGNIGYTF.

The chain couples TRBV5-5 to TRBJ2-5, with 9 bases aligning to TRBD2. Germline-derived CDR1 and CDR2 are SGHKS and YYEKEE (reference sequence). The length of the CDR3 is 14 residues. Losses at the gene ends were 3 bases for V and 5 bases for J; bases not matched to a gene: 5. The CDR3 DNA follows: TGTGCCAGCAGCTCGCGGGGGGGCCTCGAGACCCAGTACTTC. The encoded protein is CASSSRGGLETQYF.

V and J are TRBV28 and TRBJ2-7, with TRBD1 identical over 8 bases. Trimming took 3 bases from V and 6 from J; bases not matched to a gene: 4. The CDR3 is 13 residues long. The V gene's germline CDR1 is MDHEN and CDR2 SYDVKM. CDR3 protein: CASSLGRGREQYF. CDR3 nucleotide sequence: TGTGCCAGCAGTTTGGGCAGGGGGCGCGAGCAGTACTTC.

This clone was recorded only once. This chain links TRBV1 with TRBJ2-2; TRBD2, as called in the table, went unchecked against the DNA. TRBV1 is annotated as a pseudogene. This CDR3 has 16 amino acids. CDR3 bases: TGCACCAGCAGCCCTTGCAACGGGCGGGTCACCGGGGAGCTGTTTTTT. Its protein is CTSSPCNGRVTGELFF.

This clone was observed a few times. This rearrangement joins TRBV25-1 to TRBJ1-2; D is uncertain. This CDR3 comprises 12 residues. Trimming cost V 8 bases and J 3 bases, with 10 bases left between them. Germline loops: CDR1 MGHDK, CDR2 SYGVNS. CDR3 nucleotides: TGTGCCAGCTCTGTTTCAGACTATGGCTACACCTTC. Its translation is CASSVSDYGYTF.

The CDR3: CASSTGQGKPEAFF. CDR3 sequence (DNA): TGTGCCAGCAGTACCGGACAGGGGAAGCCTGAAGCTTTCTTT. The chain carries TRBV25-1 and TRBJ1-1, with TRBD1 identical over 9 bases. The trim removed 5 bases at V and 6 bases at J, leaving 7 bases unmatched. Germline V gives CDR1 MGHDK, CDR2 SYGVNS. The CDR3 consists of 14 residues. The entire variable domain, with the rest obtained from reference TRBV25-1 and TRBJ1-1, is as follows: EADIYQTPRYLVIGTGKKITLECSQTMGHDKMYWYQQDPGMELHLIHYSYGVNSTEKGDLSSESTVSRIRTEHFPLTLESARPSHTSQYLCASSTGQGKPEAFFGQGTRLTVV.

This clone occurred a few times. This chain links TRBV7-2 with TRBJ1-1; a weak D match, TRBD1 (6 bases). Trimming left V 0 bases short and J 4 bases short, with 9 bases between. CDR1 is SGHTA and CDR2 is FQGNSA in the germline V gene. This CDR3 is built from 14 residues. The chain's CDR3 is CASSLALRGTEAFF. As DNA, the CDR3 is TGTGCCAGCAGCTTAGCGCTCAGGGGCACTGAAGCTTTCTTT.

This clone was counted once. The rearrangement links TRBV7-3 to TRBJ2-3, with D unclear. Trimming pared 0 bases from V and 4 bases from J, leaving 5 bases between. Germline V gene sequence: CDR1 SGHTA, CDR2 FQGTGA. The CDR3 runs 13 residues. The CDR3 loop is CASSLTFSDTQYF. The DNA for the CDR3 is TGTGCCAGCAGCTTAACGTTCTCAGATACGCAGTATTTT.

This chain connects TRBV6-1 to TRBJ2-5; D remains ambiguous. This CDR3 is 13 amino acids long. Per germline, CDR1 MNHNS and CDR2 SASEGT. V lost 7 bases, J lost 2 bases, and 11 bases lay in between. The CDR3 is CASTRDLQETQYF. Written as DNA, the CDR3 is TGTGCCAGCACCCGAGACTTACAAGAGACCCAGTACTTC.

The rearrangement uses TRBV18 and TRBJ2-7, with 7 positions matching TRBD2. Germline lookup yields CDR1 KGHSH and CDR2 LQKENI. This CDR3 is built from 15 residues. V trimming: 4 bases; J trimming: 2 bases; junction bases outside the gene matches: 8. The DNA for the CDR3 is TGTGCCAGCTCACTCCCTGGGAGGGCGGCCTACGAGCAGTACTTC. It translates to CASSLPGRAAYEQYF.

This clone was counted a single time. The rearrangement uses TRBV6-6 and TRBJ2-3, with 15 nucleotides matching TRBD2. J lost 0 bases, V lost 7 bases, and 2 bases had no gene match. The CDR3 sequence is 16 residues long. CDR1 and CDR2 (germline): MNHNY, SVGAGI (reference sequence). The CDR3 region has the DNA TGTGCCAGCACTGGACTAGCGGGGGGGAGCACAGATACGCAGTATTTT. Amino acids: CASTGLAGGSTDTQYF.

The chain links TRBV28 to TRBJ2-5; a weak D match, TRBD1 (5 bases). Trimming took 5 bases from V and 0 from J, leaving 13 bases between them. This CDR3 has 15 residues. In germline, CDR1 is MDHEN, CDR2 SYDVKM. CDR3 in amino acids: CASSTKTAHQETQYF. CDR3 coding DNA: TGTGCCAGCAGTACGAAGACAGCGCACCAAGAGACCCAGTACTTC.